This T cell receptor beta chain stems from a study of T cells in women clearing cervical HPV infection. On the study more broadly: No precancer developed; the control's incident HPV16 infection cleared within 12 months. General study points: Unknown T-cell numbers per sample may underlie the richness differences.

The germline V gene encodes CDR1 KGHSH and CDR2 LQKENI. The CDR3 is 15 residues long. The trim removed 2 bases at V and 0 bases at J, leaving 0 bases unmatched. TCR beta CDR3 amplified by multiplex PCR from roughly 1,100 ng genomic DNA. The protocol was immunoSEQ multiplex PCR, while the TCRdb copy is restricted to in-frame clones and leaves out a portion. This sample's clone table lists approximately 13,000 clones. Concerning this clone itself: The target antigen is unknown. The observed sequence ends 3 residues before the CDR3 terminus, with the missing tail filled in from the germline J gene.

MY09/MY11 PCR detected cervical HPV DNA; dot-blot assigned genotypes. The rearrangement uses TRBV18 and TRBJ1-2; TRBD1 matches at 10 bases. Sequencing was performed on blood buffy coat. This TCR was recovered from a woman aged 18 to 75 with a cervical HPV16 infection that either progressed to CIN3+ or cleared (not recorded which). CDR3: CASSPGTGANYGYTF. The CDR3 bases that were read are TGTGCCAGCTCACCAGGGACAGGGGCTAACTATGGC.